This TCR beta chain is drawn from a study of T cells in pancreatic ductal adenocarcinoma. Findings and limits, study-wide: No significant tumor-blood clonality difference; means were about 0.12 and 0.07.

Notes on this clone: What it binds is unknown.

No neoadjuvant therapy was given to the selected pancreatic ductal adenocarcinoma patients before their surgery. Data came from immunoSEQ multiplex PCR; TCRdb stores just in-frame clones and leaves some out. The repertoire includes around 94,000 clones, about 95% of them detected once, and roughly 3.1% sits in the top ten. The source material was PBMCs. The clonotype originates from a human donor with pancreatic ductal adenocarcinoma.

This chain's CDR3 is CASSPGLAGQETQYF. DNA of the CDR3: TGTGCCAGCTCCCCGGGACTAGCGGGTCAAGAGACCCAGTACTTC. The chain recombines TRBV18 with TRBJ2-5; 12 nucleotides match TRBD2. The germline V gene has CDR1 KGHSH and CDR2 LQKENI. The CDR3 spans 15 residues. The V gene end was trimmed by 6 bases and the J gene end by 2 bases; junction bases not matched to a gene: 4.